These 16 T cell receptor beta chains were all obtained from the same sample, sequenced in a study of T cell responses to AZD1222 COVID-19 vaccine. Method: immunoSEQ multiplex PCR; TCRdb's copy keeps in-frame clones and lacks some. The sample carries about 270,000 clones, 90% to 95% recorded once. This specimen was peripheral blood, taken 28 days after the second AZD1222 dose. Every receptor here comes from an adult who received the AZD1222 COVID-19 vaccine.

This CDR3 reads CASTHTPGHMNTEAFF. The CDR3 nucleotides are TGTGCCAGCACCCATACCCCGGGACACATGAACACTGAAGCTTTCTTT. J is TRBJ1-1 and V is TRBV2; D may be TRBD1 (6 bases). The germline V and J ends were trimmed by 7 bases and 0 bases, with 18 bases remaining between them. This CDR3 region has 16 residues. Looked up from germline, CDR1 is SNHLY and CDR2 is FYNNEI.

The chain carries TRBV2 and TRBJ2-3, with 9 positions matching TRBD2. Trimming cost V 7 bases and J 2 bases; bases outside gene matches: 7. The CDR3 length is 15 residues. Germline V gene sequence: CDR1 SNHLY, CDR2 FYNNEI. The CDR3 here is CASTKTSGFTDTQYF. CDR3 DNA: TGTGCCAGCACCAAGACTAGCGGCTTCACAGATACGCAGTATTTT. Using reference TRBV2 and TRBJ2-3 for the parts outside the CDR3, the full variable domain is EPEVTQTPSHQVTQMGQEVILRCVPISNHLYFYWYRQILGQKVEFLVSFYNNEISEKSEIFDDQFSVERPDGSNFTLKIRSTKLEDSAMYFCASTKTSGFTDTQYFGPGTRLTVL.

The genes are TRBV28 and TRBJ2-5; 10 positions match TRBD1. The CDR3 sequence is 16 residues long. Per the germline V gene, CDR1 is MDHEN and CDR2 is SYDVKM. V was clipped by 5 bases and J by 4 bases; unmatched bases: 10. The DNA of the CDR3 is TGTGCCAGCAGTCACCGGGACAGGGGATTAGGAGAGACCCAGTACTTC. Translation: CASSHRDRGLGETQYF.

The chain joins TRBV3-1 (or the pseudogene TRBV3-2) to TRBJ2-7; D may be TRBD2 (5 bases). Trimming took off 1 base at V and 6 bases at J, with 16 bases between the two ends. CDR3 length: 15 residues. CDR1 and CDR2 (germline): LGHDT, YNNKEL (reference sequence). The CDR3, as DNA: TGTGCCAGCAGCCAAGTTTCGGGAAAACGGGGCGAGCAGTACTTC. Amino acid sequence: CASSQVSGKRGEQYF.

This clone was observed a single time. This sample includes further DNA sequences coding for the same CDR3. The chain carries TRBV7-3 and TRBJ2-2, with D possibly matching TRBD2 (6 bases). CDR1 is SGHTA and CDR2 is FQGTGA in the germline V gene. Trimming took off 5 bases at V and 4 bases at J, with 8 bases between the two ends. The CDR3 covers 13 residues. CDR3 bases: TGTGCCAGCAGCAGGGGAGGCACCGGGGAGCTGTTTTTT. Its protein product is CASSRGGTGELFF.

The V call is TRBV29-1, the J call TRBJ2-7; the D gene is possibly TRBD2 (7 bases). The CDR3 has 14 amino acids. V was cut by 2 bases and J by 2 bases, with 13 bases left in between. Germline V gene sequence: CDR1 SQVTM, CDR2 ANQGSEA. CDR3: CSVEIGGRAYEQYF. The DNA for the CDR3 is TGCAGCGTTGAAATAGGGGGGAGGGCCTACGAGCAGTACTTC.

The chain is built from TRBV7-6 and TRBJ2-1; D might be TRBD2 (5 bases). The CDR3 length is 12 residues. The V gene lost 3 bases and the J gene lost 7 bases, with 7 bases spanning the gap. CDR1 SGHVS and CDR2 FNYEAQ come from the germline V gene. In DNA form, the CDR3 reads TGTGCCAGCAGCTTTTGGAGGAATGAGCAGTTCTTC. Protein sequence: CASSFWRNEQFF.

This rearrangement joins TRBV7-9 to TRBJ1-1; 7 positions agree with TRBD1. Germline CDR1 reads SEHNR; CDR2 reads FQNEAQ (reference sequence). This CDR3 contains 15 residues. V dropped 1 base and J dropped 0; count of bases not matched to a gene: 2. CDR3 bases: TGTGCCAGCAGCTTAGAGGGACAGATGAACACTGAAGCTTTCTTT. Residues: CASSLEGQMNTEAFF.

Here the CDR3 DNA reads TGCGCCAGCAGTGGGGGGCCCAACTATGGCTACACCTTC. Its translation: CASSGGPNYGYTF. V and J are TRBV4-1 and TRBJ1-2; the D gene is possibly TRBD1 (6 bases). Trimming removed 6 bases at V and 2 bases at J, with 10 bases between. In germline, CDR1 is MGHRA, CDR2 YSYEKL. This CDR3 spans 13 amino acids.

The gene calls are TRBV18 and TRBJ2-4; a possible D gene is TRBD1 (6 bases). CDR1 KGHSH and CDR2 LQKENI come from the germline V gene. The CDR3 has 16 amino acids. Trimming took 1 base from V and 9 from J, leaving 19 bases between them. The CDR3 sequence is CASSPQGTRGSSIQYF. CDR3 DNA sequence: TGTGCCAGCTCACCACAAGGGACAAGGGGATCCTCCATTCAGTACTTC.

The genes are TRBV28 and TRBJ1-6, with 9 bases fitting TRBD1. Trimming cost V 5 bases and J 6 bases; bases outside gene matches: 8. The CDR3 is 16 residues long. Germline V gives CDR1 MDHEN, CDR2 SYDVKM. In nucleotides, the CDR3 is TGTGCCAGCAGTCCATCCGCGGGACAGGGTAATTCACCCCTCCACTTT. It codes for CASSPSAGQGNSPLHF.

The rearrangement uses TRBV5-4 and TRBJ2-7, with 8 bases fitting TRBD2. V lost 4 bases and J lost 7; bases outside the gene matches: 13. The CDR3 runs to 15 residues. Germline values: CDR1 SGHNT, CDR2 YYREEE (reference sequence). The chain's CDR3 is CASSPPGSGRGEQYF. The CDR3 DNA reads as TGTGCCAGCAGCCCCCCGGGGAGCGGGAGAGGGGAGCAGTACTTC. Variable domain in full (rest from reference TRBV5-4 and TRBJ2-7): ETGVTQSPTHLIKTRGQQVTLRCSSQSGHNTVSWYQQALGQGPQFIFQYYREEENGRGNFPPRFSGLQFPNYSSELNVNALELDDSALYLCASSPPGSGRGEQYFGPGTRLTVT.

The rearrangement joins TRBV28 to TRBJ1-1; TRBD1 matches at 7 bases. With V trimmed by 5 bases and J by 1 base, 7 bases remained unmatched. Germline CDR1 MDHEN, CDR2 SYDVKM. CDR3 length: 15 residues. The CDR3 DNA follows: TGTGCCAGCAGTCCTAGTTACAGGGGGAACACTGAAGCTTTCTTT. Encoded protein: CASSPSYRGNTEAFF.

The rearrangement links TRBV28 to TRBJ2-1; 12 bases are shared with TRBD2. The CDR3 spans 15 residues. J lost 10 bases, V lost 8 bases, and 12 bases had no gene match. Germline V gene data show CDR1 as MDHEN and CDR2 as SYDVKM. This CDR3 reads CASEGRTSGTQEQFF. CDR3 DNA sequence: TGTGCCAGCGAAGGGAGGACTAGCGGGACACAGGAGCAGTTCTTC.

The chain has TRBV6-6 and TRBJ1-6; 9 nucleotides line up with TRBD1. This CDR3 has 14 amino acids. Germline V lookup: CDR1 MNHNY, CDR2 SVGAGI (reference sequence). Trimming removed 6 bases from V and 9 bases from J; junction bases left unmatched: 6. CDR3: CASSSGQGGSPLHF. The CDR3, as DNA: TGTGCCAGCAGCTCGGGACAGGGTGGTTCACCCCTCCACTTT.

The sample holds many counts of this clone. The rearrangement links TRBV30 to TRBJ2-7, with D perhaps TRBD1 (5 bases). Germline-derived CDR1 and CDR2 are GTSNPN and SVGIG (reference sequence). V shed 3 bases and J shed 5 bases, with 20 bases lying between them. The CDR3 consists of 15 residues. The chain's CDR3 is CAWRRPQGWIHEQYF. The CDR3 DNA reads TGTGCCTGGAGGAGACCCCAGGGATGGATCCACGAGCAGTACTTC.